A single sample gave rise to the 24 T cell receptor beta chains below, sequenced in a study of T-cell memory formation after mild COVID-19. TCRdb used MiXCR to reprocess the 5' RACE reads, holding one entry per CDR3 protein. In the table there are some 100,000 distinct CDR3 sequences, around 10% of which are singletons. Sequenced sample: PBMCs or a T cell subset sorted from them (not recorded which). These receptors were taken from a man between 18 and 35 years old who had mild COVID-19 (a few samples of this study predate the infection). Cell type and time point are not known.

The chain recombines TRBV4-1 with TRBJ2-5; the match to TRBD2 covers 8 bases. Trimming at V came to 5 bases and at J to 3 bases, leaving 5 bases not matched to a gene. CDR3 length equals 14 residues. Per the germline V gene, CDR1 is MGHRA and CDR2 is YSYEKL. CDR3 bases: TGCGCCAGCAGCACGGGTAGCGGGGAAGAGACCCAGTACTTC. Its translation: CASSTGSGEETQYF.

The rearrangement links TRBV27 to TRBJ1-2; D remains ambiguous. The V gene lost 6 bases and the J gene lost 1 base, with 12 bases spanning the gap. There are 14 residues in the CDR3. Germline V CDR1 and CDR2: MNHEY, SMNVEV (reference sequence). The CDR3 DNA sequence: TGTGCCAGCAGCTTAAGCGTCAGTAACTATGGCTACACCTTC. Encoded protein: CASSLSVSNYGYTF.

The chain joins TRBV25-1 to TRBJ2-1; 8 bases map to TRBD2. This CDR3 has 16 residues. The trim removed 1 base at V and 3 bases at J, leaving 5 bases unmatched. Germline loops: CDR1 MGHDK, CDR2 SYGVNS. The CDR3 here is CASSESTGLGYNEQFF. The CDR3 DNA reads TGTGCCAGCAGTGAATCCACGGGACTAGGCTACAATGAGCAGTTCTTC.

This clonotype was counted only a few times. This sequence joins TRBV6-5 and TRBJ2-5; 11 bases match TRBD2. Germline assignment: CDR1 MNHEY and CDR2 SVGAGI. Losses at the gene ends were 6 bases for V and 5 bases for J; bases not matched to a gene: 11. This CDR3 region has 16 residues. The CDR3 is CASSHFSGGAFETQYF. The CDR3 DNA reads TGTGCCAGCAGCCACTTTAGCGGGGGGGCCTTTGAGACCCAGTACTTC.

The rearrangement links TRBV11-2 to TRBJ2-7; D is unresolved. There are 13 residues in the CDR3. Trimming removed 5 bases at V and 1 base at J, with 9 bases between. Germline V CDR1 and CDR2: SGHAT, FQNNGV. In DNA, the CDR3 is TGTGCCAGCAGCACGACGAGATCCTACGAGCAGTACTTC. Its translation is CASSTTRSYEQYF.

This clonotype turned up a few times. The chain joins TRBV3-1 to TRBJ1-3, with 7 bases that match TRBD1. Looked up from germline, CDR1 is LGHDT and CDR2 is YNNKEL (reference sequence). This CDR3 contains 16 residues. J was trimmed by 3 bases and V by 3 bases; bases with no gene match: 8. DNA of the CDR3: TGTGCCAGCAGCCAGGAGACAGGGCTAGTTGGAAACACCATATATTTT. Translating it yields CASSQETGLVGNTIYF.

CDR3 loop: CASSSGESYEQYV. The CDR3 DNA reads as TGTGCCAGCAGCTCTGGGGAGTCCTACGAGCAGTACGTC. V is TRBV5-4 and J is TRBJ2-7; possible D gene TRBD2, 5 bases. Germline lookup yields CDR1 SGHNT and CDR2 YYREEE (reference sequence). The V gene lost 3 bases and the J gene lost 1 base, with 8 bases spanning the gap. The CDR3 runs 13 residues.

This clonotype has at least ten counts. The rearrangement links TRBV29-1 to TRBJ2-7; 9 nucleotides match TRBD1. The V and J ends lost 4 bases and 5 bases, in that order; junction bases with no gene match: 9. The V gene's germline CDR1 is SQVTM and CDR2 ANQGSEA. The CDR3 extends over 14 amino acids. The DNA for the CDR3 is TGCAGCGTTGCCCACCCGGACAGGGGCAACGAGCAGTACTTC. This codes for CSVAHPDRGNEQYF.

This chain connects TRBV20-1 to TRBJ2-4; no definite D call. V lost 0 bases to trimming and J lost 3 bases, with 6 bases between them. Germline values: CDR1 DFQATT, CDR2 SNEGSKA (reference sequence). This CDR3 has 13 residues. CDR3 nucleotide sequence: TGCAGTGCTAGAGAATCAAACAAAAACATTCAGTACTTC. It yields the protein CSARESNKNIQYF.

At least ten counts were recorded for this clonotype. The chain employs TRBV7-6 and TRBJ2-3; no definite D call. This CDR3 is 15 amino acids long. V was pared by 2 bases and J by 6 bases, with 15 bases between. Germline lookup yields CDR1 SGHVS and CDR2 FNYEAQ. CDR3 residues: CASSLYVMMGDTQYF. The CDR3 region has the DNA TGTGCCAGCAGCTTATATGTGATGATGGGGGATACGCAGTATTTT.

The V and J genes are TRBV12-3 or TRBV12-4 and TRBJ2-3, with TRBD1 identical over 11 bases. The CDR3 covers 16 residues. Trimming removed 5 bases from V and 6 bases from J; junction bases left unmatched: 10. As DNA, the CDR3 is TGTGCCAGCAGTCCAGGACAGGGGGCGCTTACGGATACGCAGTATTTT. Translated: CASSPGQGALTDTQYF.

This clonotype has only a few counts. CDR3 protein: CASSFGTGTNQPQHF. The CDR3 region has the DNA TGTGCCAGCAGCTTTGGGACAGGGACTAATCAGCCCCAGCATTTT. The chain carries TRBV7-9 and TRBJ1-5; 9 bases are shared with TRBD1. Germline assignment: CDR1 SEHNR and CDR2 FQNEAQ (reference sequence). This CDR3 region has 15 residues. Trimming removed 3 bases from V and 4 bases from J; junction bases left unmatched: 4.

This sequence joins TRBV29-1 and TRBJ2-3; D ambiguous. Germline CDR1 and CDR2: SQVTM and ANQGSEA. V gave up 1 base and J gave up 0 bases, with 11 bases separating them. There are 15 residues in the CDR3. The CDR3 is CSVEAEEPSTDTQYF. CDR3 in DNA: TGCAGCGTTGAAGCAGAGGAACCTAGCACAGATACGCAGTATTTT.

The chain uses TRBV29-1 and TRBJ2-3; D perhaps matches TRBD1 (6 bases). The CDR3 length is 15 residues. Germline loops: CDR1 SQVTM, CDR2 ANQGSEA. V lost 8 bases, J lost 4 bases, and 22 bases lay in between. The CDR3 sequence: CSTPRAGTLSDTQYF. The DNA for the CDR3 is TGCAGCACACCAAGAGCCGGGACACTATCAGATACGCAGTATTTT.

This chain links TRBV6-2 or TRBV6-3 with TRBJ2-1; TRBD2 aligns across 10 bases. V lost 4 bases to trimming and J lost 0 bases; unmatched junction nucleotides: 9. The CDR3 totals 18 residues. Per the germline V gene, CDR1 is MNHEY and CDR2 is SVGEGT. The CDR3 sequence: CASSWPSGGQSSYNEQFF. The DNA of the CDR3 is TGTGCCAGCAGTTGGCCTAGCGGGGGCCAAAGCTCCTACAATGAGCAGTTCTTC.

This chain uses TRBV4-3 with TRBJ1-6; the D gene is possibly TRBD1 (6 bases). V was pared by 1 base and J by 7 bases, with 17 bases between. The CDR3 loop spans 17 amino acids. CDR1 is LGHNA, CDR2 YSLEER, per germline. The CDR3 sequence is CASSQVYRVQSNSPLHF. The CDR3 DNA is TGCGCCAGCAGCCAAGTTTACAGGGTACAATCAAATTCACCCCTCCACTTT.

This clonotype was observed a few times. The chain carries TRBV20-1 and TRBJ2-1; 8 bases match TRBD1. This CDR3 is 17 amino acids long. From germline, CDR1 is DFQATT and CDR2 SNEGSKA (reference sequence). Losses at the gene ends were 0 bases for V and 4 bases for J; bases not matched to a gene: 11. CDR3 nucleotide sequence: TGCAGTGCTAGAGATGGGGGACAGGTTATCGAGTACAATGAGCAGTTCTTC. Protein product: CSARDGGQVIEYNEQFF.

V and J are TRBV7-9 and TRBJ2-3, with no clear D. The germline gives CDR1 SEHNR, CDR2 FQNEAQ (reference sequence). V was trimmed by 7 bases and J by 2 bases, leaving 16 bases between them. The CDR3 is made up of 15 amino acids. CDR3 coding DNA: TGTGCCAGCACCCCTTTTTCCCGGGTCACAGATACGCAGTATTTT. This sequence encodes CASTPFSRVTDTQYF.

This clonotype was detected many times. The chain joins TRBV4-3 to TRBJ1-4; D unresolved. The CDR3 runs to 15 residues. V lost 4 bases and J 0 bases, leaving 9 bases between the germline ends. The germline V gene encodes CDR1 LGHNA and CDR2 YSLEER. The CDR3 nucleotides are TGCGCCAGCAGCCGCTCACACCCAACTAATGAAAAACTGTTTTTT. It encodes CASSRSHPTNEKLFF.

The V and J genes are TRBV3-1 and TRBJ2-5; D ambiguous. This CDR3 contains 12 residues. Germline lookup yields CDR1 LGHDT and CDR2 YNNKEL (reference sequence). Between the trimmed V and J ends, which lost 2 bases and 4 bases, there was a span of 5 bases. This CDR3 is CASSQYRETQYF. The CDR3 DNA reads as TGTGCCAGCAGCCAATATCGAGAGACCCAGTACTTC.

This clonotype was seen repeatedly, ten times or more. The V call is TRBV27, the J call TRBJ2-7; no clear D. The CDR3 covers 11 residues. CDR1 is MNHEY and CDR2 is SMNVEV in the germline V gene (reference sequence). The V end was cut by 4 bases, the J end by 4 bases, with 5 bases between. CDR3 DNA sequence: TGTGCCAGCAGTTCAGGTTACGAGCAGTACTTC. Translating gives CASSSGYEQYF.

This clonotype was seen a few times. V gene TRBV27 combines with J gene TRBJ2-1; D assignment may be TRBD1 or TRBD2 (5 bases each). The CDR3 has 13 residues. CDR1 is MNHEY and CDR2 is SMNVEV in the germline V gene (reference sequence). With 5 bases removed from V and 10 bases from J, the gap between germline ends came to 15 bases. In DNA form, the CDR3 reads TGTGCCAGCAGTCCGGGACGCCCGATCGAGCAGTTCTTC. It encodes CASSPGRPIEQFF.

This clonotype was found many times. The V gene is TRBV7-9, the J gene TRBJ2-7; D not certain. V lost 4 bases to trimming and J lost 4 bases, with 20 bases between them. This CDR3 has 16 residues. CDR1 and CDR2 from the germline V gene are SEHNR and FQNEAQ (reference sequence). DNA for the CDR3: TGTGCCAGCAGCTGGCCGGCACCGATGGGCCGGTACGAGCAGTACTTC. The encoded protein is CASSWPAPMGRYEQYF.

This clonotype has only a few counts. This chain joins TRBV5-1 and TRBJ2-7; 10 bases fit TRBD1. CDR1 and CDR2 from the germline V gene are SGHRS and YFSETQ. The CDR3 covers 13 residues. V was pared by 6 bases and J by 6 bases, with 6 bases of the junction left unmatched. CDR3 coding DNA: TGCGCCAGCACACGACAGGGGGCACGCGAGCAGTACGTC. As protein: CASTRQGAREQYV.